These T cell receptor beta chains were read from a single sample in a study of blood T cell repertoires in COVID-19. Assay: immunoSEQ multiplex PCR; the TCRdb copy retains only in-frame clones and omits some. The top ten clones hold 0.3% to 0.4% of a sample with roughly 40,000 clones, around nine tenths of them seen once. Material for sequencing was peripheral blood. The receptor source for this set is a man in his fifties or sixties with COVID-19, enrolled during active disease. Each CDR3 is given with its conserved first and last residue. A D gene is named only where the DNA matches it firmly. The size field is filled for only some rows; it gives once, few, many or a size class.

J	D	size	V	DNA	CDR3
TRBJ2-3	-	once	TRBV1	TGCACCAGCAGCCAAGAAAGTATAGCGGCCCGGACTAGCACTCCCACAGATACGCAGTATTTT	CTSSQESIAARTSTPTDTQYF
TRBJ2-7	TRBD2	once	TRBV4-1	TGCGCCAGCAGCCAAGATCTTCTAGCGGCTTGGAACGAGCAGTACTTC	CASSQDLLAAWNEQYF
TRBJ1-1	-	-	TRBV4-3	TGCGCCAGCAGCCGTGGACACACAGGGAACACTGAAGCTTTCTTT	CASSRGHTGNTEAFF
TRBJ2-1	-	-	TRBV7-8	TGTGCCAGCAGCTTATGGTCACAGGTCCCTAGGAATGAGCAGTTCTTC	CASSLWSQVPRNEQFF
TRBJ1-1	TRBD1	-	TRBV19	TGTGCCAGTAGTATAGGGACAGGGGACGCCACTGAAGCTTTCTTT	CASSIGTGDATEAFF
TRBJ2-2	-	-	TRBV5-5	TGTGCCAGCAGCTTGGATGTTCAGACCGGGGAGCTGTTTTTT	CASSLDVQTGELFF
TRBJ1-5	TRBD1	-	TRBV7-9	TGTGCCAGCAGCCCGGACAGGGGTGGACAGCCCCAGCATTTT	CASSPDRGGQPQHF
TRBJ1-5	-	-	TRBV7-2	TGTGCCAGCAGCCCACAGGCAGGGAATAGCAATCAGCCCCAGCATTTT	CASSPQAGNSNQPQHF
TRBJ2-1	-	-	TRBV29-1	TGCAGCGTTGAAGGGTTGGAGGTGAGCTCCTACAATGAGCAGTTCTTC	CSVEGLEVSSYNEQFF
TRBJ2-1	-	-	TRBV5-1	TGCGCCAGCAGCTTGAATACAGTCTGGGCCTACAATGAGCAGTTCTTC	CASSLNTVWAYNEQFF
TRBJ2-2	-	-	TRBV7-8	TGTGCCAGCAGCTTAGGTTTGGTCGGGGTGGTGTTTTTT	CASSLGLVGVVFF
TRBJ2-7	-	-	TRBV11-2	TGTGCCAGCAGTCCGAACCGGGGGACAGTCCACGAGCAGTACTTC	CASSPNRGTVHEQYF
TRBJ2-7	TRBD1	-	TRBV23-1	TGCGCCAGCAGTCAACCCAAGGGGGCCCCCTACGAGCAGTACTTC	CASSQPKGAPYEQYF
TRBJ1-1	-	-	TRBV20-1	TGCAGTGCTAGTGGGGGCGGGGCCCTAGGGAACACTGAAGCTTTCTTT	CSASGGGALGNTEAFF
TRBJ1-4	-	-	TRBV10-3	TGTGCCATCAGCTCAGGACAGAATGAAAAACTGTTTTTT	CAISSGQNEKLFF
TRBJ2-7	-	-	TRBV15	TGTGCCACCAGCAGAGATCGTTCCGGGTACTCCTACGAGCAGTACTTC	CATSRDRSGYSYEQYF
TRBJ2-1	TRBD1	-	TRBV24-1	TGTGCCACCAGTGATTTGGGGAGGACAGGGTACAATGAGCAGTTCTTC	CATSDLGRTGYNEQFF
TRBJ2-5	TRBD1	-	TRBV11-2	TGTGCCAGCAGCTTTGACAGGGGCTGGGAGACCCAGTACTTC	CASSFDRGWETQYF
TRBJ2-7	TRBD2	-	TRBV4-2	TGTGCCAGCAGCCAAGTAGCAGGACTAGCGGGAGATTTTATGTCCGAAAAGTTATACGAGCAGTACTTC	CASSQVAGLAGDFMSEKLYEQYF
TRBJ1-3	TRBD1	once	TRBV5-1	TGCGCCACCCGGGACAGCATCTCTGGAAACACCATATATTTT	CATRDSISGNTIYF
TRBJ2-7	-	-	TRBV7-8	TGTGCCAGCAGCTTAGCGCGGGTCAGTACCTACGAGCAGTACTTC	CASSLARVSTYEQYF
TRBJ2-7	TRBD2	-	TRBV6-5	TGTGCCAGCAGATATACTAGCGGGAGTTCCTACGAGCAGTACTTC	CASRYTSGSSYEQYF
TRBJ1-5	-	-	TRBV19	TGTGCCAGTAGTAAATCCTCGGGTGGGCCCCAGCATTTT	CASSKSSGGPQHF
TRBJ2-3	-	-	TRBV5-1	TGCGCCAGCACCCTGGGAGGTCCAGCTCCTAGCACAGATACGCAGTATTTT	CASTLGGPAPSTDTQYF
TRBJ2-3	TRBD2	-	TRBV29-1	TGCAGCGACGGAAGGGCTAGCGGAGGCACAGATACGCAGTATTTT	CSDGRASGGTDTQYF
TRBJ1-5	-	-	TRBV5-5	TGTGCCAGCAGCACGGACAGCGATCAGCCCCAGCATTTT	CASSTDSDQPQHF
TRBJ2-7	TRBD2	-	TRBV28	TGTGCCAGCAGTTCTAGCGGGGGAAAGATGGAGCAGTACTTC	CASSSSGGKMEQYF
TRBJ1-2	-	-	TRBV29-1	TGCAGCCTGGGGGGGAGCGGGGACTATGGCTACACCTTC	CSLGGSGDYGYTF
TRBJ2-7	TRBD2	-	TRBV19	TGTGCCAGTAGAGGAAGCGGGAGGAGCTCCTACGAGCAGTACTTC	CASRGSGRSSYEQYF
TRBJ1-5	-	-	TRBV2	TGTGCCAGCAGGGGCGACAGGAATAGCAATCAGCCCCAGCATTTT	CASRGDRNSNQPQHF
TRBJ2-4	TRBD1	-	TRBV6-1	TGTGCCAGCAGTGAAGCGATTTTGACAGGGACCTACCCAACAGCCAAAAACATTCAGTACTTC	CASSEAILTGTYPTAKNIQYF
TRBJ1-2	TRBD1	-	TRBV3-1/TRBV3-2	TGTGCCAGCAGCCAAGGAAGGACAGGGGGTTATGGCTACACCTTC	CASSQGRTGGYGYTF
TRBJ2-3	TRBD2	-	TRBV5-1	TGCGCCAGCAGCTTGGAAGGACTAGCGGACACAGATACGCAGTATTTT	CASSLEGLADTDTQYF
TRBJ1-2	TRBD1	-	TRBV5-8	TGTGCCAGCAGCTTGGAGGACAGGACCGTCTATGGCTACACCTTC	CASSLEDRTVYGYTF
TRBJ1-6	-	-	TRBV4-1	TGCGCCAGCAGCCAAGTAGGCAGGGGACCGTCTTCACCCCTCCACTTT	CASSQVGRGPSSPLHF
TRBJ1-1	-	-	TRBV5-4	TGTGCCAGCAGCTTGGTCCTGGGCTCGAACACTGAAGCTTTCTTT	CASSLVLGSNTEAFF
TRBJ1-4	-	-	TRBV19	TGTGCCAGTCGAGGCCGGGGGACGGGAGAAAAACTGTTTTTT	CASRGRGTGEKLFF
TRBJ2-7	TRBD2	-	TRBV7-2	TGTGCCAGCAGCGAAAGCGCTAGCGGGAGGACCTACGAGCAGTACTTC	CASSESASGRTYEQYF
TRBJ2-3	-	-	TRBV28	TGTGCCAGCACCGCGACAGGAGCATTTACAGATACGCAGTATTTT	CASTATGAFTDTQYF
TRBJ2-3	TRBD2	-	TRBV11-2	TGTGCCAGCAGCTTAGTAGCGGGGGTTCCAGATACGCAGTATTTT	CASSLVAGVPDTQYF
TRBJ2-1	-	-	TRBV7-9	TGTGCCACCCAACCGTTGAGTTATGGTGAGCAGTTCTTC	CATQPLSYGEQFF
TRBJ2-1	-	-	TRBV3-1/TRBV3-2	TGTGCCAGCAGCCGAGCGGGCTACTACAATGAGCAGTTCTTC	CASSRAGYYNEQFF